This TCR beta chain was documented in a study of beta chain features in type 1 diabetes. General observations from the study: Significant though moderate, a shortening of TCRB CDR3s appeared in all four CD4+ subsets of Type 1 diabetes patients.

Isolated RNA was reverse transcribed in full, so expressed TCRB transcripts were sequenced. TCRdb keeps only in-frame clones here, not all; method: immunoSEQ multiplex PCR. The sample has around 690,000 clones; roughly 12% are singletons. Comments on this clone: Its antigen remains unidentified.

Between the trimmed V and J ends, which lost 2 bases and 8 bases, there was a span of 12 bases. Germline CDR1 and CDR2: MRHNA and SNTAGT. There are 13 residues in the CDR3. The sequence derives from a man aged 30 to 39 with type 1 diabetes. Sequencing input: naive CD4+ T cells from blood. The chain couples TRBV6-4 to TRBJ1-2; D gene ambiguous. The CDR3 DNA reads TGTGCCAGCAGTGACACGGATTTTTCCGGCTACACCTTC. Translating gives CASSDTDFSGYTF.